This TCR beta chain was obtained from a study of blood T cell repertoires in COVID-19. Study information: Sites in the United States, Italy and Spain provided acute and convalescent COVID-19 samples. PBMCs, B-cell-depleted T cells, or T cells were the source of the cDNA or gDNA that made up the material.

Using immunoSEQ multiplex PCR, the repertoire was profiled, and TCRdb retains in-frame clones only, with some absent. This table has about 74,000 clones, 88% appearing once. Germline CDR1 and CDR2: SGHTA and FQGNSA. The CDR3 sequence is 13 residues long. Trimming shortened V by 4 bases and J by 4 bases, and 8 bases separated the two germline ends. V usage is TRBV7-2 and J usage is TRBJ1-5, with D possibly matching TRBD1 (5 bases). The sequencing sample was made of peripheral blood. The sequence derives from a woman aged 80 or over with active or convalescent COVID-19. CDR3 sequence (DNA): TGTGCCAGCAGCTCAGGGATTAATCAGCCCCAGCATTTT. Translation gives CASSSGINQPQHF.